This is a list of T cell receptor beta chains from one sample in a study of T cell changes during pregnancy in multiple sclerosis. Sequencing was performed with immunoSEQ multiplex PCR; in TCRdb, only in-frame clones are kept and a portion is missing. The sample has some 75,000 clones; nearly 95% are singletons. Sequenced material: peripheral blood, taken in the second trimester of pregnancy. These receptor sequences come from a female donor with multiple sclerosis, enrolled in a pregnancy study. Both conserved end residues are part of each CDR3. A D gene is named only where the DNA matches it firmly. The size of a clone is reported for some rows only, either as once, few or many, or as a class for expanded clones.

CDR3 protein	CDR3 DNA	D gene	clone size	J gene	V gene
CVISDGTQFYGYTF	TGTGTCATCAGTGACGGGACACAATTCTATGGCTACACCTTC	-	-	TRBJ1-2	TRBV10-3
CASSPGQNQPQHF	TGTGCCAGCTCACCGGGACAGAATCAGCCCCAGCATTTT	TRBD1	few	TRBJ1-5	TRBV18
CASSFSPAFF	TGTGCCAGCAGCTTCAGTCCGGCTTTCTTT	-	-	TRBJ1-1	TRBV9
CASSHPTSPISTDTQYF	TGCGCCAGCAGTCACCCTACTAGCCCGATTAGCACAGATACGCAGTATTTT	-	-	TRBJ2-3	TRBV23-1
CASSYSGQGQQQYF	-	-	-	TRBJ2-7	TRBV6-5
CASSVAGNQPQHF	TGTGCCAGCAGCGTAGCAGGGAATCAGCCCCAGCATTTT	-	-	TRBJ1-5	TRBV9
CASRRQRGNSNQPQHF	TGTGCCAGCAGAAGACAAAGGGGGAATAGCAATCAGCCCCAGCATTTT	-	-	TRBJ1-5	TRBV27
CAWNLLLQETQYF	TGTGCCTGGAATTTACTGTTACAAGAGACCCAGTACTTC	-	-	TRBJ2-5	TRBV30
CSVRDRADPGANVLTF	TGCAGCGTCCGAGACAGGGCAGACCCTGGGGCCAACGTCCTGACTTTC	TRBD1	-	TRBJ2-6	TRBV29-1
CASSPIASPNTGELFF	TGTGCCAGCAGTCCCATAGCATCTCCGAACACCGGGGAGCTGTTTTTT	-	-	TRBJ2-2	TRBV28
CASSRTGGEQYF	TGTGCCAGCAGTAGGACAGGGGGCGAGCAGTACTTC	TRBD1	once	TRBJ2-7	TRBV27
CAWSPNTDWETQYF	TGTGCCTGGAGTCCTAATACCGATTGGGAGACCCAGTACTTC	-	-	TRBJ2-5	TRBV30
CSVLTDRTPTMGYNEQFF	TGCAGCGTCCTAACCGACAGGACGCCCACGATGGGGTACAATGAGCAGTTCTTC	-	-	TRBJ2-1	TRBV29-1
CASSQDNRGLNEQYF	TGCGCCAGCAGCCAAGATAACAGGGGGCTCAACGAGCAGTACTTC	TRBD1	-	TRBJ2-7	TRBV4-1
CAVQGNSNQPQHF	TGTGCCGTACAGGGTAATAGCAATCAGCCCCAGCATTTT	-	-	TRBJ1-5	TRBV10-3
CASSLQQGAHEQYF	TGTGCCAGCAGTCTACAACAGGGGGCGCACGAGCAGTACTTC	TRBD1	-	TRBJ2-7	TRBV28
CASSFTGFSGANVLTF	TGCGCCAGCAGCTTCACAGGTTTCTCTGGGGCCAACGTCCTGACTTTC	-	-	TRBJ2-6	TRBV5-1
CASSLHRGTEAFF	TGTGCCAGCTCACTCCACAGGGGCACTGAAGCTTTCTTT	TRBD1	-	TRBJ1-1	TRBV18
CASSLGGGQQETQYF	TGTGCCAGCAGCTTGGGAGGAGGACAGCAAGAGACCCAGTACTTC	-	-	TRBJ2-5	TRBV5-4
CASSIDSYNEQFF	TGTGCCAGTAGTATCGACAGCTACAATGAGCAGTTCTTC	-	-	TRBJ2-1	TRBV19
CASSSGSGARNTQYF	TGCGCCAGCAGCTCGGGTAGCGGGGCTAGGAATACGCAGTATTTT	TRBD2	-	TRBJ2-3	TRBV5-1
CASSSNQGKAFF	TGTGCCAGCAGCTCCAACCAGGGTAAAGCTTTCTTT	-	few	TRBJ1-1	TRBV7-9
CASSIGTENTEAFF	TGTGCCAGTAGTATAGGCACAGAGAACACTGAAGCTTTCTTT	-	once	TRBJ1-1	TRBV19
CAWLDRMNTEAFF	TGTGCCTGGCTGGACAGGATGAACACTGAAGCTTTCTTT	TRBD1	-	TRBJ1-1	TRBV30
CASDAISGTSGNEQFF	TGTGCCAGCGACGCTATTTCCGGGACTAGCGGCAATGAGCAGTTCTTC	TRBD2	once	TRBJ2-1	TRBV7-2
CASSLYAEAFF	TGTGCCAGCAGTCTGTATGCTGAAGCTTTCTTT	-	-	TRBJ1-1	TRBV2
CASSPDRDSYGYTF	TGTGCCAGCTCACCGGACAGGGACAGCTATGGCTACACCTTC	TRBD1	-	TRBJ1-2	TRBV18
CASRRTGRNTEAFF	TGTGCCAGCAGGCGGACAGGGAGGAACACTGAAGCTTTCTTT	TRBD1	-	TRBJ1-1	TRBV5-6
CASSNRVGRLSYEQYF	TGTGCCAGCAGCAATCGGGTGGGTCGTCTCTCCTACGAGCAGTACTTC	-	-	TRBJ2-7	TRBV21-1
CASSGFGQRPEKLFF	TGTGCCAGCAGCGGATTTGGACAGCGGCCCGAAAAACTGTTTTTT	-	-	TRBJ1-4	TRBV28
CASSLSRGVGELFF	TGTGCCAGCAGTTTAAGCAGGGGAGTCGGGGAGCTGTTTTTT	-	once	TRBJ2-2	TRBV27
CASTLVGTENTEAFF	TGCGCCAGCACCCTAGTTGGGACAGAGAACACTGAAGCTTTCTTT	TRBD1	-	TRBJ1-1	TRBV5-1
CASRERSGNTIYF	TGTGCCAGCCGGGAACGGTCTGGAAACACCATATATTTT	-	-	TRBJ1-3	TRBV27
CASGSTGPIMETQYF	TGTGCTAGTGGTTCCACAGGGCCTATCATGGAGACCCAGTACTTC	-	-	TRBJ2-5	TRBV12-5
CASSESRDYEQYF	TGCGCCAGCAGTGAGTCCAGGGACTACGAGCAGTACTTC	-	-	TRBJ2-7	TRBV10-1
CATSRAGTGSYEQYF	TGTGCCACCAGCAGGGCCGGGACAGGATCCTACGAGCAGTACTTC	TRBD1	-	TRBJ2-7	TRBV15
CASSPRTSGDGNEQFF	TGTGCCAGCAGCCCGCGGACTAGCGGGGACGGCAATGAGCAGTTCTTC	TRBD2	few	TRBJ2-1	TRBV11-2
CASSFGGSGPQHF	TGTGCCAGCAGTTTTGGGGGGTCGGGGCCCCAGCATTTT	-	-	TRBJ1-5	TRBV28
CSARPLAGGSHEQFF	TGCAGCGCGAGACCCCTAGCGGGAGGTTCCCATGAGCAGTTCTTC	TRBD2	-	TRBJ2-1	TRBV29-1
CASSLALAPGEQYF	TGTGCCAGCAGCTTAGCCCTAGCCCCCGGCGAGCAGTACTTC	-	-	TRBJ2-7	TRBV7-9
CASSSDSSSYNEQFF	TGTGCCAGTAGCTCGGACTCCAGCTCCTACAATGAGCAGTTCTTC	-	-	TRBJ2-1	TRBV19
CASSRLGLPSTDTQYF	TGCGCCAGCAGCCGACTTGGACTACCGAGCACAGATACGCAGTATTTT	-	-	TRBJ2-3	TRBV4-3
CASSLSARQGVNGYTF	TGCGCCAGCAGCTTGTCGGCCCGACAGGGGGTCAATGGCTACACCTTC	TRBD1	-	TRBJ1-2	TRBV5-1
CASSDRPGQGNNEQFF	TGTGCCAGTAGTGATCGTCCGGGACAGGGTAACAATGAGCAGTTCTTC	TRBD1	-	TRBJ2-1	TRBV19
CASSVDPGGRDQAFF	TGTGCCAGCAGCGTAGACCCCGGCGGGAGGGATCAGGCTTTCTTT	-	-	TRBJ1-1	TRBV9
CASSATGAMIETQYF	TGTGCCAGCAGTGCAACAGGGGCGATGATAGAGACCCAGTACTTC	TRBD1	-	TRBJ2-5	TRBV2